This passage covers 29 T cell receptor beta chains from one sample sequenced in a study of T cell clonality in common variable immunodeficiency (dated by TCRdb to between 2014 and 2017). Libraries came from the immunoSEQ multiplex PCR assay. TCRdb carries this immuneACCESS record with in-frame sequences only. Its versions omit some clonotypes, under half of them owing to an unresolved V gene in the studies checked, with the rest unexplained. Here the sample lists 45,000 to 60,000 clones, none seen once only. Together, the top ten hold roughly 6% of the sample. Sequencing was done on a sample of peripheral blood mononuclear cells. The receptor source for this set is a person between 18 and 70 years old in good health.

This clone appeared many times. Sequencing ends 3 residues short of the CDR3 end; the germline J gene provides the rest. The chain has TRBV11-2 and TRBJ2-7, with 11 bases matching TRBD1. Germline loops: CDR1 SGHAT, CDR2 FQNNGV. The CDR3 consists of 13 residues. With V trimmed by 5 bases and J by 6 bases, 3 bases remained unmatched. CDR3 sequence: CASSPGTGGEQYF. The covered CDR3 bases are TGTGCCAGCAGCCCCGGGACAGGGGGCGAG.

This clone was picked up many times. The read ends 3 residues early relative to the CDR3; the germline J gene fills the gap. V usage is TRBV5-1 and J usage is TRBJ2-3, with 8 bases identical to TRBD2. V shed 3 bases, J shed 2 bases, and the junction held 8 bases outside the gene matches. CDR3 length: 16 amino acids. In germline, CDR1 is SGHRS, CDR2 YFSETQ. The CDR3 bases that were read are TGCGCCAGCAGCTACGGAGCGGGGGCCGACACAGATACG. It specifies CASSYGAGADTDT. The full CDR3 is CASSYGAGADTDTQYF.

This clone was seen a handful of times. The read terminates 3 residues ahead of where the CDR3 ends, so the germline J gene completes it. The rearrangement uses TRBV7-7 and TRBJ1-2, with a weak D call TRBD1 (5 bases). CDR1 and CDR2 from the germline V gene are SSHAT and FNYEAQ (reference sequence). The CDR3 totals 15 residues. The sequenced part of the CDR3 DNA is TGTGCCAGCAGCATCGGGACTAGCGGCACAGATACC. Translated, it gives CASSIGTSGTDT. Given in full, the CDR3 is CASSIGTSGTDTYTF. The whole variable domain, remainder taken from reference TRBV7-7 and TRBJ1-2, is GAGVSQSPRYKVTKRGQDVTLRCDPISSHATLYWYQQALGQGPEFLTYFNYEAQPDKSGLPSDRFSAERPEGSISTLTIQRTEQRDSAMYRCASSIGTSGTDTYTFGSGTRLTVV.

This clone was observed at least ten times. The sequence runs out 3 residues before the end of the CDR3; the remainder is reconstructed from the germline J gene. J is TRBJ1-1 and V is TRBV20-1, with 7 bases aligning to TRBD1. Per the germline V gene, CDR1 is DFQATT and CDR2 is SNEGSKA (reference sequence). The J segment lost 2 bases and the V segment lost 6 bases, leaving 9 bases of the junction unmatched. The CDR3 totals 14 residues. This chain's CDR3 is CSADGDSYNTEAFF. CDR3 DNA, as far as it was read: TGCAGTGCCGACGGGGACAGTTATAACACTGAA.

This clone was counted a few times. This CDR3 is CAWGSSGGNQPQYF. The sequenced part of the CDR3 DNA is TGTGCCTGGGGCTCCTCGGGGGGCAATCAGCCG. The V call is TRBV30, the J call TRBJ2-3; D might be TRBD2 (7 bases). The observed sequence ends 3 residues before the CDR3 terminus, with the missing tail filled in from the germline J gene. The CDR3 contains 14 residues. CDR1 and CDR2 from the germline V gene are GTSNPN and SVGIG (reference sequence).

This clone came up many times. The sequence runs out 3 residues before the end of the CDR3; the remainder is reconstructed from the germline J gene. The genes are TRBV4-2 and TRBJ1-2, with D possibly being TRBD1 (5 bases). The germline CDR1 and CDR2 sequences are LGHNA and YNFKEQ. CDR3 size: 15 residues. This CDR3 reads CASSQVGDSSYDYTF. Partial CDR3 DNA: TGTGCCAGCAGCCAAGTGGGAGACAGCTCCTACGAC.

This clone was seen repeatedly, ten times or more. The CDR3 end is not reached by the read, which stops 3 residues before it; the germline J gene fills it in. The rearrangement uses TRBV19 and TRBJ1-1; a weak D match, TRBD1 (6 bases). V was cut by 6 bases and J by 3 bases, with 17 bases left in between. The CDR3 covers 15 residues. Germline loops: CDR1 LNHDA, CDR2 SQIVND (reference sequence). CDR3 bases read: TGTGCCAGTAGCGATTCAGGGGTTCGGCACACTGAA. Protein product: CASSDSGVRHTE. The full CDR3 is CASSDSGVRHTEAFF.

This clone was detected many times. Read data end 3 residues before the CDR3 end; the end is taken from the germline J gene. The rearrangement links TRBV20-1 to TRBJ2-2; a possible D gene is TRBD1 (6 bases). This CDR3 is 16 amino acids long. Germline V CDR1 and CDR2: DFQATT, SNEGSKA (reference sequence). The CDR3 sequence is CSARDGAAGGPEKLFF. The sequenced CDR3 bases are TGCAGTGCTAGAGATGGAGCAGCTGGGGGCCCTGAAAAG.

This clone was counted many times. The CDR3 end falls 3 residues outside the read, so it is completed with the germline J gene. This rearrangement joins TRBV29-1 to TRBJ2-2, with 7 bases that match TRBD1. CDR3 length: 14 residues. Germline V gives CDR1 SQVTM, CDR2 ANQGSEA. The DNA read from the CDR3 is TGCAGCGTTGCAGACAGGGCTGGGGCCAACGTG. It codes for CSVADRAGANV. The entire CDR3 reads CSVADRAGANVLFF.

Details on this clone: The CDR3 end lies 3 residues beyond the end of the read and is filled in from the germline J gene. This chain links TRBV18 with TRBJ2-7; 7 nucleotides match TRBD1. CDR3 length: 13 amino acids. The ends lost 5 bases at V and 5 bases at J; junction bases unmatched: 6. Germline V gene data show CDR1 as KGHSH and CDR2 as LQKENI. Incomplete CDR3 DNA: TGTGCCAGCTCAGCGGACAGGTTTGACGAG. This gives the protein CASSADRFDE. The CDR3 in full is CASSADRFDEQYF.

This clone was recorded many times. The sequenced part of the CDR3 DNA is TGTGCCATGATAGCGGGGGACACCGGGGAG. Its protein product is CAMIAGDTGE. Given in full, the CDR3 is CAMIAGDTGELFF. The chain carries TRBV10-3 and TRBJ2-2, with TRBD2 matching 9 bases. Read sequence stops 3 residues before the CDR3 end, and the germline J gene provides the missing end. Germline lookup yields CDR1 ENHRY and CDR2 SYGVKD. V trimming: 9 bases; J trimming: 3 bases; junction bases outside the gene matches: 2. The CDR3 is made up of 13 amino acids.

This clone was detected many times. The missing CDR3 end, 3 residues past where the read stops, is filled in from the germline J gene. The chain recombines TRBV7-9 with TRBJ2-7; 7 bases are a match to TRBD1. The CDR3 runs to 14 residues. Germline values: CDR1 SEHNR, CDR2 FQNEAQ (reference sequence). V lost 3 bases to trimming and J lost 3 bases; unmatched junction nucleotides: 5. The CDR3 sequence is CASSFGDSIYEQYF. The sequenced part of the CDR3 DNA is TGTGCCAGCAGCTTTGGGGACAGCATCTACGAG.

This clone was observed a handful of times. The read halts 3 residues ahead of the CDR3 end, with the missing end drawn from the germline J gene. The chain is built from TRBV20-1 and TRBJ1-3, with 10 bases lining up with TRBD1. The V and J ends lost 6 bases and 4 bases, in that order; junction bases with no gene match: 6. CDR1 and CDR2 (germline): DFQATT, SNEGSKA (reference sequence). CDR3 size: 14 residues. CDR3 amino acids: CSAAGTGAGNTIYF. CDR3 DNA (partial): TGCAGTGCCGCCGGGACAGGGGCGGGAAACACC.

This clone was counted ten times or more. The read terminates 3 residues ahead of where the CDR3 ends, so the germline J gene completes it. The V and J genes are TRBV7-9 and TRBJ1-1; weak D call: TRBD1 (6 bases). This CDR3 contains 13 residues. The germline CDR1 and CDR2 sequences are SEHNR and FQNEAQ (reference sequence). Trimming stripped 4 bases from V and 6 bases from J, with 12 bases between. CDR3 residues: CASSSGNRAEAFF. The sequenced part of the CDR3 DNA is TGTGCCAGCAGCTCCGGAAACAGGGCTGAA.

In this sample, this clone turned up many times. The read halts 3 residues ahead of the CDR3 end, with the missing end drawn from the germline J gene. This rearrangement joins TRBV18 to TRBJ1-5; 7 bases map to TRBD1. Germline CDR1 and CDR2: KGHSH and LQKENI. CDR3 length: 16 residues. J lost 0 bases, V lost 3 bases, and 5 bases had no gene match. The CDR3 here is CASSPETGYSNQPQHF. The CDR3 bases that were read are TGTGCCAGCTCACCCGAGACAGGGTATAGCAATCAGCCC.

This clone has at least ten counts. The CDR3 sequence: CASRWDGQTPNTEAFF. The sequenced part of the CDR3 DNA is TGTGCCAGCAGATGGGACGGACAGACTCCGAACACTGAA. This chain joins TRBV6-2 or TRBV6-3 and TRBJ1-1; D perhaps matches TRBD1 (6 bases). Read sequence stops 3 residues before the CDR3 end, and the germline J gene provides the missing end. Trimming removed 6 bases at V and 1 base at J, with 18 bases between. Germline CDR1 is MNHEY and CDR2 is SVGEGT. The CDR3 runs 16 residues.

There are many counts of this clone. Read data end 3 residues before the CDR3 end; the end is taken from the germline J gene. The sample has other DNA sequences that encode this CDR3 too. The rearrangement links TRBV6-1 to TRBJ1-2; D gene uncertain. The CDR3 extends over 13 amino acids. The germline gives CDR1 MNHNS, CDR2 SASEGT. The V gene lost 0 bases and the J gene lost 4 bases, with 6 bases spanning the gap. CDR3 bases read: TGTGCCAGCAGTGAAGCGTCAGGCTATGGC. This codes for CASSEASGYG. The full CDR3 is CASSEASGYGYTF.

This clone was counted many times. The CDR3 reads CASSIGLTAEQFF. The part of the CDR3 DNA that was read is TGTGCCAGTAGTATAGGCCTGACAGCTGAG. The chain combines TRBV19 with TRBJ2-1, with a tentative D call TRBD1 (5 bases). Sequencing ends 3 residues short of the CDR3 end; the germline J gene provides the rest. Germline values: CDR1 LNHDA, CDR2 SQIVND (reference sequence). V gave up 1 base and J gave up 9 bases, with 10 bases separating them. CDR3 length: 13 amino acids.

Many counts were recorded for this clone. The part of the CDR3 DNA that was read is TGCAGTGCTAGAGATTGGCAGGAAGAGACC. Amino acids: CSARDWQEET. The full-length CDR3 reads as CSARDWQEETQYF. The chain joins TRBV20-1 to TRBJ2-5, with no clear D. The read falls 3 residues short of the CDR3 end, and the missing part is taken from the germline J gene. V lost 0 bases to trimming and J lost 3 bases, with 8 bases between them. The CDR3 loop spans 13 amino acids. CDR1 is DFQATT and CDR2 is SNEGSKA in the germline V gene (reference sequence).

This clone was counted ten times or more. This CDR3 is CASSLRDNAEAFF. The part of the CDR3 DNA that was read is TGTGCCAGCAGTTTGCGGGACAACGCTGAA. V usage is TRBV12-3 or TRBV12-4 and J usage is TRBJ1-1, with D tentatively TRBD1 (6 bases). Coverage ceases 3 residues before the CDR3 finishes, and the germline J gene fills in the end. Trimming shortened V by 3 bases and J by 6 bases, and 11 bases separated the two germline ends. The CDR3 is made up of 13 amino acids.

This clone has ten or more counts. The CDR3 extends 3 residues past the end of the read, so its final part is completed from the germline J gene. The V call is TRBV19, the J call TRBJ2-5; tentatively, D is TRBD1 (6 bases). V dropped 6 bases and J dropped 7 bases, with 18 bases sitting between them. Germline V gene sequence: CDR1 LNHDA, CDR2 SQIVND (reference sequence). This CDR3 region has 14 residues. The CDR3 region is CASRAGTSPGTQYF. The covered CDR3 bases are TGTGCCAGTAGAGCTGGGACAAGCCCGGGGACC.

The sample holds many counts of this clone. The read falls 3 residues short of the CDR3 end, and the missing part is taken from the germline J gene. The V gene is TRBV5-6, the J gene TRBJ1-1, with D unclear. From germline, CDR1 is SGHDT and CDR2 YYEEEE. The V end was cut by 2 bases, the J end by 4 bases, with 12 bases between. The CDR3 covers 14 residues. The CDR3 bases that were read are TGTGCCAGCAGCTTAATCGAAGAAGGCACTGAA. Protein product: CASSLIEEGTE. The CDR3 as a whole reads CASSLIEEGTEAFF.

This clone was found many times. The read stops 3 residues short of the end of the CDR3; the missing end is completed from the germline J gene. The chain recombines TRBV4-1 with TRBJ1-2; 7 bases are a match to TRBD1. Germline CDR1 reads MGHRA; CDR2 reads YSYEKL. This CDR3 is built from 15 residues. The DNA read from the CDR3 is TGCGCCAGCAGCCAAGCGGAGACAGGGTACTACGAC. It translates to CASSQAETGYYD. The entire CDR3 is CASSQAETGYYDYTF.

This clone was recorded many times. Read sequence stops 3 residues before the CDR3 end, and the germline J gene provides the missing end. The genes are TRBV7-2 and TRBJ2-7, with a weak D call TRBD1 (5 bases). The CDR3 has 15 residues. The germline CDR1 and CDR2 sequences are SGHTA and FQGNSA. The V and J ends lost 5 bases and 0 bases respectively, with 14 bases between them. The CDR3: CASSQDSYSSYEQYF. Partial CDR3 DNA: TGTGCCAGCAGCCAAGACAGCTACTCCTCCTACGAG.

This clone was seen ten or more times. The CDR3 goes on 3 residues after the read ends, and that part is filled in from the germline J gene. V and J are TRBV19 and TRBJ1-5, with 9 bases that match TRBD1. The germline CDR1 and CDR2 sequences are LNHDA and SQIVND (reference sequence). V shed 8 bases and J 7 bases; nucleotides not matched to a gene: 9. The CDR3 extends over 14 amino acids. CDR3 DNA (partial): TGTGCCAGTGCAAAACAGGGGGCTTGGCAGCCC. Its translation: CASAKQGAWQP. The entire CDR3 sequence reads CASAKQGAWQPQHF. Complete variable domain (other parts from reference TRBV19 and TRBJ1-5): DGGITQSPKYLFRKEGQNVTLSCEQNLNHDAMYWYRQDPGQGLRLIYYSQIVNDFQKGDIAEGYSVSREKKESFPLTVTSAQKNPTAFYLCASAKQGAWQPQHFGDGTRLSIL.

The sample holds many counts of this clone. Read data end 3 residues before the CDR3 end; the end is taken from the germline J gene. The chain has TRBV29-1 and TRBJ1-2; unclear D gene. This CDR3 spans 11 amino acids. Trimming left V 3 bases short and J 1 base short, with 3 bases between. Germline V CDR1 and CDR2: SQVTM, ANQGSEA. The sequenced CDR3 bases are TGCAGCGTTGACGGTAACTATGGC. Its protein product is CSVDGNYG. The entire CDR3 protein reads CSVDGNYGYTF. The full variable domain, rest sourced from reference TRBV29-1 and TRBJ1-2, is SAVISQKPSRDICQRGTSLTIQCQVDSQVTMMFWYRQQPGQSLTLIATANQGSEATYESGFVIDKFPISRPNLTFSTLTVSNMSPEDSSIYLCSVDGNYGYTFGSGTRLTVV.

This clone was detected ten times or more. At one boundary the junction diverges from the germline segment, which might be a read error. Read sequence stops 3 residues before the CDR3 end, and the germline J gene provides the missing end. The chain couples TRBV20-1 to TRBJ1-1, with D possibly TRBD1 on 5 matching bases. The CDR3 runs 15 residues. The germline gives CDR1 DFQATT, CDR2 SNEGSKA (reference sequence). Incomplete CDR3 DNA: TGCAGTGCTAGAGAGTGGGGCGTTCTTAACAGTGAA. Translated: CSAREWGVLNSE. The full CDR3 protein reads CSAREWGVLNSEAFF.

This clone was recorded many times. Sequencing ends 3 residues short of the CDR3 end; the germline J gene provides the rest. The V gene is TRBV6-2 or TRBV6-3, the J gene TRBJ2-7, with a possible D match to TRBD1 (5 bases). V lost 0 bases and J 2 bases, leaving 14 bases between the germline ends. CDR1 and CDR2 from the germline V gene are MNHEY and SVGEGT. CDR3 size: 16 residues. CDR3 sequence: CASSYSVLTGTYEQYF. CDR3 DNA (partial): TGTGCCAGCAGTTACTCGGTTTTAACAGGAACCTACGAG.

This clone came up many times. The read ends 3 residues before the CDR3 terminus; that terminus is restored from the germline J gene. The rearrangement uses TRBV20-1 and TRBJ2-7; TRBD2 is a possible D gene (6 bases). The CDR3 is 14 amino acids. Deletions cut 6 bases from V and 1 base from J, with 16 bases between. Germline loops: CDR1 DFQATT, CDR2 SNEGSKA (reference sequence). The CDR3 spells CSAIRLEGSYEQYF. The sequenced part of the CDR3 DNA is TGCAGTGCCATAAGACTAGAGGGGTCCTACGAG.